These 32 T cell receptor beta chains came from one sample sequenced in a study of regulatory T cells in long-lasting Graves disease. iRepertoire HTBI primers and Arm-PCR of CDR3 regions built TCR beta libraries. TCRdb ran MiXCR on the multiplex PCR reads and lists one entry per CDR3 protein. Of about 470,000 distinct CDR3 sequences listed, around 21% were seen once; the top ten hold approximately 8%. Time point here: persistent/refractory GD, antithyroid drugs over 5 years with positive TRAb. From RNA extracted from PBMCs, the TCR library was made. The sequences come from peripheral blood mononuclear cells (PBMCs), collected when the disease was refractory, from a patient treated with antithyroid drugs. These receptors were collected from a female donor with Graves disease.

A few counts support this clonotype. A read error may account for a junction end that differs from germline. V is TRBV6-1 and J is TRBJ1-2, with a possible D match to TRBD1 (6 bases). This CDR3 spans 13 amino acids. Germline V gives CDR1 MNHNS, CDR2 SASEGT. CDR3 sequence (DNA): TGTACCAGCAGTAACGGAGGGGGCTATGGCTACACCTTC. As protein: CTSSNGGGYGYTF.

The chain couples TRBV24-1 to TRBJ1-6; D not resolved. Looked up from germline, CDR1 is KGHDR and CDR2 is SFDVKD. V was clipped by 4 bases and J by 9 bases, with 12 bases between them. The CDR3 consists of 14 residues. The CDR3 nucleotides read TGTGCCACCAGTGACCCCAATGTCGTTTCACCCCTCCACTTT. Protein sequence: CATSDPNVVSPLHF.

Many counts were recorded for this clonotype. The chain recombines TRBV12-5 with TRBJ1-1; possible D gene TRBD1, 6 bases. The germline CDR1 and CDR2 sequences are LGHNT and FRNRAP. CDR3 size: 14 residues. V was trimmed by 6 bases and J by 1 base, leaving 12 bases between them. CDR3 amino acids: CASGRGGENTEAFF. CDR3 DNA sequence: TGTGCTAGTGGGAGGGGGGGCGAGAACACTGAAGCTTTCTTT.

About this clonotype itself: Given a much more abundant clone one base away, this may be a read error. The CDR3 ends on some other residue instead of the conserved phenylalanine or tryptophan, so this is likely a read error. V gene TRBV6-2 or TRBV6-3 combines with J gene TRBJ2-7; 13 nucleotides agree with TRBD2. Trimming took 6 bases from V and 5 from J; bases not matched to a gene: 7. Germline lookup yields CDR1 MNHEY and CDR2 SVGEGT. CDR3 length: 15 residues. The CDR3 here is CASRPTSGRGNEQYS. DNA for the CDR3: TGTGCCAGCAGACCTACTAGCGGGAGGGGTAACGAGCAGTACTCC.

The chain recombines TRBV4-1 with TRBJ1-5; D call uncertain. Trimming took off 1 base at V and 3 bases at J, with 10 bases between the two ends. This CDR3 has 15 residues. Germline V gives CDR1 MGHRA, CDR2 YSYEKL. CDR3 bases: TGCGCCAGCAGCCAAGGGAGCGGGCCCAATCAGCCCCAGCATTTT. This gives the protein CASSQGSGPNQPQHF.

This sequence joins TRBV5-1 and TRBJ2-7; a possible D gene is TRBD1 (5 bases). The CDR3 is 13 residues long. Trimming stripped 5 bases from V and 3 bases from J, with 12 bases between. Germline CDR1 reads SGHRS; CDR2 reads YFSETQ. The CDR3 coding sequence is TGCGCCAGCAGGGTCGACAGCAACTACGAGCAGTACTTC. It specifies CASRVDSNYEQYF.

The V gene is TRBV30, the J gene TRBJ1-3; no reliable D call. V was shortened by 0 bases and J by 2 bases, with 5 bases between the two germline ends. Germline CDR1 is GTSNPN and CDR2 is SVGIG (reference sequence). This CDR3 comprises 13 residues. The CDR3 loop is CAWSVQPGNTIYF. CDR3 DNA sequence: TGTGCCTGGAGTGTACAACCTGGAAACACCATATATTTT.

The chain uses TRBV7-9 and TRBJ2-2; no definite D call. CDR1 SEHNR and CDR2 FQNEAQ come from the germline V gene (reference sequence). The V end was cut by 1 base, the J end by 4 bases, with 13 bases between. The CDR3 has 16 residues. The CDR3 protein is CASSLDPSGITGELFF. The CDR3 bases are TGTGCCAGCAGCTTAGATCCTTCCGGAATCACCGGGGAGCTGTTTTTT.

This clonotype was seen at least ten times. The J gene is TRBJ1-1, the V gene TRBV28, with D unresolved. The CDR3 is made up of 14 amino acids. With 6 bases removed from V and 5 bases from J, the gap between germline ends came to 16 bases. Germline assignment: CDR1 MDHEN and CDR2 SYDVKM. This chain's CDR3 is CASSEAPRRTEAFF. CDR3 DNA: TGTGCCAGCAGCGAAGCCCCCCGGAGGACTGAAGCTTTCTTT.

The rearrangement links TRBV28 to TRBJ2-3; D may match TRBD1 or TRBD2 (5 bases each). This CDR3 contains 16 residues. Trimming pared 2 bases from V and 5 bases from J, leaving 17 bases between. Germline V gene data show CDR1 as MDHEN and CDR2 as SYDVKM. This CDR3 is CASSLSRTTGGDTQYF. In DNA form, the CDR3 reads TGTGCCAGCAGTTTAAGCAGGACAACTGGAGGAGATACGCAGTATTTT.

This clonotype occurred many times. V usage is TRBV28 and J usage is TRBJ1-1; D gene unclear. Per germline, CDR1 MDHEN and CDR2 SYDVKM. Trimming cost V 5 bases and J 0 bases, with 4 bases left between them. CDR3 length: 12 residues. The CDR3 DNA is TGTGCCAGCAGTCTCCTGAACACTGAAGCTTTCTTT. It is translated as CASSLLNTEAFF.

This clonotype was seen more than once but under ten times. The V call is TRBV18, the J call TRBJ2-5, with 9 bases aligning to TRBD1. The junction had 6 bases not matched to a gene; V was cut back by 3 bases and J by 1 base. In germline, CDR1 is KGHSH, CDR2 LQKENI. This CDR3 is 16 amino acids long. DNA of the CDR3: TGTGCCAGCTCACCGTCGGACAGGGGTTTCCAAGAGACCCAGTACTTC. This sequence encodes CASSPSDRGFQETQYF.

The chain is built from TRBV7-2 and TRBJ2-2, with D maybe TRBD1 (6 bases). Germline CDR1 reads SGHTA; CDR2 reads FQGNSA. The CDR3 has 14 residues. V was clipped by 5 bases and J by 4 bases, with 11 bases between them. The CDR3, as DNA: TGTGCCAGCAGCCCAGGACAGCCCACCGGGGAGCTGTTTTTT. It is translated as CASSPGQPTGELFF.

This clonotype was recorded many times. V usage is TRBV6-1 and J usage is TRBJ1-1; the D gene is possibly TRBD1 (6 bases). Trimming cost V 1 base and J 5 bases, with 23 bases left between them. Per the germline V gene, CDR1 is MNHNS and CDR2 is SASEGT. The CDR3 has 18 amino acids. The CDR3 sequence is CASSEGLGARVLGTEAFF. The CDR3, as DNA: TGTGCCAGCAGTGAAGGACTGGGGGCGCGGGTCTTAGGGACTGAAGCTTTCTTT.

The V and J genes are TRBV19 and TRBJ2-7; tentatively, D is TRBD1 or TRBD2 (5 bases each). The germline V and J ends were trimmed by 1 base and 6 bases, with 10 bases remaining between them. The CDR3 runs to 13 residues. CDR1 and CDR2 (germline): LNHDA, SQIVND (reference sequence). CDR3 residues: CASSIGSGTEQYF. CDR3 bases: TGTGCCAGTAGTATAGGATCCGGGACCGAGCAGTACTTC.

At least ten counts were recorded for this clonotype. This chain joins TRBV11-3 and TRBJ2-7; the D call may be TRBD1 or TRBD2 (5 bases each). The CDR3 has 14 amino acids. Germline assignment: CDR1 SGHNT and CDR2 YENEEA. The V end was cut by 6 bases, the J end by 6 bases, with 18 bases between. The CDR3 is CASSRDPSVPEQYF. The CDR3 DNA reads TGTGCCAGCAGTAGGGACCCAAGCGTCCCCGAGCAGTACTTC. Complete variable domain (other parts from reference TRBV11-3 and TRBJ2-7): EAGVVQSPRYKIIEKKQPVAFWCNPISGHNTLYWYLQNLGQGPELLIRYENEEAVDDSQLPKDRFSAERLKGVDSTLKIQPAELGDSAVYLCASSRDPSVPEQYFGPGTRLTVT.

This clonotype was seen repeatedly, ten times or more. This chain connects TRBV7-9 to TRBJ1-1, with TRBD1 identical over 7 bases. Germline CDR1 is SEHNR and CDR2 is FQNEAQ (reference sequence). The CDR3 consists of 15 residues. Trimming at V came to 5 bases and at J to 7 bases, leaving 13 bases not matched to a gene. The DNA for the CDR3 is TGTGCCAGCAGCCCTCGGACAGGACCCCTCTATGAAGCTTTCTTT. Protein sequence: CASSPRTGPLYEAFF.

This clonotype occurred many times. The rearrangement links TRBV28 to TRBJ2-7, with D maybe TRBD1 (5 bases). The CDR3 sequence is 12 residues long. Germline V gene data show CDR1 as MDHEN and CDR2 as SYDVKM. The germline V and J ends were trimmed by 7 bases and 2 bases, with 9 bases remaining between them. CDR3 sequence reads: CASKQGTYEQYF. The CDR3, as DNA: TGTGCCAGCAAGCAGGGAACCTACGAGCAGTACTTC.

CDR3: CASTPTGNGHTIYF. In nucleotides, the CDR3 is TGTGCCAGCACCCCGACAGGGAACGGTCACACCATATATTTT. V usage is TRBV28 and J usage is TRBJ1-3; 7 bases fit TRBD1. The CDR3 runs to 14 residues. The V gene's germline CDR1 is MDHEN and CDR2 SYDVKM. V lost 7 bases to trimming and J lost 8 bases; unmatched junction nucleotides: 11.

V gene TRBV30 combines with J gene TRBJ2-5; possibly TRBD2 for D (6 bases). Germline CDR1 GTSNPN, CDR2 SVGIG (reference sequence). Trimming shortened V by 2 bases and J by 1 base, and 14 bases separated the two germline ends. This CDR3 has 15 residues. The CDR3 is CAWSLWDFGQETQYF. CDR3 nucleotides: TGTGCCTGGAGTCTGTGGGACTTTGGCCAAGAGACCCAGTACTTC.

The rearrangement uses TRBV10-3 and TRBJ2-3; D gene ambiguous. The CDR3 consists of 14 residues. CDR1 ENHRY and CDR2 SYGVKD come from the germline V gene. Trimming removed 10 bases at V and 2 bases at J, with 16 bases between. CDR3 residues: CATRPTPTTDTQYF. Here the CDR3 DNA reads TGTGCCACGCGACCGACTCCCACCACAGATACGCAGTATTTT.

This clonotype was detected only a few times. One end of the junction varies from germline; a read error may be responsible. V gene TRBV19 combines with J gene TRBJ1-5, with TRBD1 as a possible D gene (5 bases). The CDR3 is 15 amino acids. Looked up from germline, CDR1 is LNHDA and CDR2 is SQIVND (reference sequence). Written as DNA, the CDR3 is TGTGCCGGTAGTTCCTCGCCGGGGGGCAATCAGCCCCAGCATTTT. This encodes CAGSSSPGGNQPQHF.

This clonotype showed up just a few times. The chain couples TRBV4-3 to TRBJ1-1, with no clear D. The V end lost 4 bases, the J end lost 3 bases, and 12 bases lay between the germline ends. This CDR3 is built from 14 residues. Germline V lookup: CDR1 LGHNA, CDR2 YSLEER. As DNA, the CDR3 is TGCGCCAGCAGCCCCGGTTACGGGTACACTGAAGCTTTCTTT. Translated: CASSPGYGYTEAFF.

The sample holds many counts of this clonotype. J is TRBJ2-7 and V is TRBV7-9, with D possibly matching TRBD1 (5 bases). CDR3 length: 14 residues. Trimming shortened V by 3 bases and J by 1 base, and 10 bases separated the two germline ends. The germline V gene has CDR1 SEHNR and CDR2 FQNEAQ (reference sequence). CDR3 bases: TGTGCCAGCAGCTTCGGACAAAAGTCCTACGAGCAGTACTTC. The encoded protein is CASSFGQKSYEQYF.

This clonotype was found many times. The chain uses TRBV6-2 or TRBV6-3 and TRBJ2-4; 10 bases match TRBD1. Germline V gene sequence: CDR1 MNHEY, CDR2 SVGEGT. With 4 bases clipped from V and 2 bases from J, the junction kept 8 bases outside the gene matches. The CDR3 is made up of 17 amino acids. CDR3 in DNA: TGTGCCAGCAGTTTCTCTGCGGGACAGGGGACCAAAAACATTCAGTACTTC. Protein product: CASSFSAGQGTKNIQYF.

This clonotype came up a few times. The chain employs TRBV9 and TRBJ2-7; D unclear. This CDR3 region has 11 residues. Germline lookup yields CDR1 SGDLS and CDR2 YYNGEE. Trimming took off 7 bases at V and 7 bases at J, with 12 bases between the two ends. The CDR3 protein is CASGVETEQYF. The CDR3 DNA follows: TGTGCCAGCGGGGTTGAAACTGAGCAGTACTTC.

In its sample, this clonotype was seen many times. The rearrangement joins TRBV25-1 to TRBJ2-7, with D hard to call. V shed 5 bases and J shed 5 bases, with 10 bases lying between them. Germline V gives CDR1 MGHDK, CDR2 SYGVNS. The length of the CDR3 is 12 residues. CDR3 in amino acids: CASSRIWDEQYF. The CDR3 bases are TGTGCCAGCAGTCGGATTTGGGACGAGCAGTACTTC.

Of note for this clonotype: The junction does not match germline at one end; this may be a read error. The chain carries TRBV19 and TRBJ1-1; 11 positions agree with TRBD1. The CDR3 spans 17 residues. Germline V lookup: CDR1 LNHDA, CDR2 SQIVND (reference sequence). CDR3 DNA: TGTGCCGGTAGTGTGGACAGGGGGCGAGTATTGGAAACTGAAGCTTTCTTT. Protein product: CAGSVDRGRVLETEAFF.

Ten or more counts support this clonotype. The chain links TRBV20-1 to TRBJ2-7; possible D gene TRBD2, 5 bases. The CDR3 has 14 amino acids. Germline V CDR1 and CDR2: DFQATT, SNEGSKA (reference sequence). V dropped 3 bases and J dropped 3 bases, with 15 bases sitting between them. In nucleotides, the CDR3 is TGCAGTGCTAGCTGGGAGCAGTCATACTACGAGCAGTACTTC. It encodes CSASWEQSYYEQYF.

This clonotype was counted at least ten times. This chain connects TRBV10-3 to TRBJ2-2; a possible D gene is TRBD2 (5 bases). CDR3 length equals 13 residues. V dropped 0 bases and J dropped 6 bases, with 5 bases sitting between them. Germline-derived CDR1 and CDR2 are ENHRY and SYGVKD. CDR3 sequence reads: CAISESRAGELFF. CDR3 nucleotides: TGTGCCATCAGTGAGTCGAGGGCCGGGGAGCTGTTTTTT.

This clonotype was seen more than once but under ten times. This chain uses TRBV7-9 with TRBJ2-7; 7 bases are a match to TRBD1. This CDR3 is 13 amino acids long. Trimming took 5 bases from V and 6 from J; bases not matched to a gene: 7. Germline V gives CDR1 SEHNR, CDR2 FQNEAQ (reference sequence). The CDR3 here is CASSADRVVEQYF. CDR3 in DNA: TGTGCCAGCAGCGCCGACAGGGTCGTCGAGCAGTACTTC.

The chain combines TRBV5-1 with TRBJ2-2; unclear D gene. Deletions cut 2 bases from V and 8 bases from J, with 10 bases between. Per germline, CDR1 SGHRS and CDR2 YFSETQ. The CDR3 extends over 13 amino acids. CDR3 sequence (DNA): TGCGCCAGCAGCTTAGAATTCGAGGGGGAGCTGTTTTTT. Protein: CASSLEFEGELFF.